This TCR beta chain was identified during a study of Ad26.COV2.S vaccination and SARS-CoV-2 variants. The method was immunoSEQ multiplex PCR; TCRdb's version includes in-frame clones alone and lacks a portion of them. Of about 350,000 clones in the sample, under 95% were seen once. The study's findings and limits: For non-spike TCRs, breadth in vaccine recipients resembled that in placebo recipients.

The germline V gene encodes CDR1 SGHVS and CDR2 FQNEAQ. This CDR3 spans 16 amino acids. After removal of 5 bases from V and 7 bases from J, the junction contained 7 bases not matched to a gene. Note on this clone: The antigen remains unidentified.

The J gene is TRBJ1-6, the V gene TRBV7-8, with TRBD1 identical over 11 bases. This clonotype was obtained from a human donor who had recovered from COVID-19. Sample: peripheral blood, taken after recovery from COVID-19. The CDR3 nucleotides read TGTGCCAGCAGCGCCACCGGGACAGGGGGGAATTCACCCCTCCACTTT. This translates into CASSATGTGGNSPLHF.